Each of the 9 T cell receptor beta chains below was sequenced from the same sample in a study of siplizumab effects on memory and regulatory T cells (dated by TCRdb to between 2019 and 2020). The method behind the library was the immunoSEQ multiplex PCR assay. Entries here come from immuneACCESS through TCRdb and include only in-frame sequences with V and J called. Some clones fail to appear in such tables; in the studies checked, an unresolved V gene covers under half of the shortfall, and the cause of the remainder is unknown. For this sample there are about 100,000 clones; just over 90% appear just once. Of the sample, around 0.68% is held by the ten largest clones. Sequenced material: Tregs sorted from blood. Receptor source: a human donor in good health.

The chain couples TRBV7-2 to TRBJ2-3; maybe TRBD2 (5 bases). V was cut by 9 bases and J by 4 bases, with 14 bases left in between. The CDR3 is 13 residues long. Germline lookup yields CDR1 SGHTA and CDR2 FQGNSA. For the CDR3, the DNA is TGTGCCAGTATGGTGGGAGTCCCAGATACGCAGTATTTT. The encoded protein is CASMVGVPDTQYF.

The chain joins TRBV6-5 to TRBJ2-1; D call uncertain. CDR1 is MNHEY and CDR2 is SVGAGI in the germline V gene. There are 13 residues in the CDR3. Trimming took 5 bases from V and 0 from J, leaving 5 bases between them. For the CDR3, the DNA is TGTGCCAGCAGTCGAGACTCCTACAATGAGCAGTTCTTC. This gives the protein CASSRDSYNEQFF.

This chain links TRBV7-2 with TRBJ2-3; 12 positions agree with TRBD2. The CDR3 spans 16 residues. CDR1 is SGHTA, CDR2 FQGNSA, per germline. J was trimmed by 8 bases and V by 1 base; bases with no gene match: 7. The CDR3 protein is CASSLVSSGRGGTQYF. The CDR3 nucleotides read TGTGCCAGCAGCTTAGTCTCTAGCGGGAGGGGAGGTACGCAGTATTTT.

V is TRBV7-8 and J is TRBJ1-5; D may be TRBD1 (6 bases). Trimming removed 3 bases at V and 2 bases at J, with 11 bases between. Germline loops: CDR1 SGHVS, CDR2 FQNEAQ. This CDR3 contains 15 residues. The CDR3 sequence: CASSFQAGGNQPQHF. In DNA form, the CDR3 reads TGTGCCAGCAGCTTCCAAGCAGGGGGCAATCAGCCCCAGCATTTT.

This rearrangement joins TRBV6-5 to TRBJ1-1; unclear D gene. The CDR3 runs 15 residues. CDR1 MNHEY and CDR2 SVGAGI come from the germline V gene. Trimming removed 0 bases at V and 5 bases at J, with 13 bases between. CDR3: CASSYSTGFKTEAFF. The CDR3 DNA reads TGTGCCAGCAGTTACTCGACCGGTTTTAAAACTGAAGCTTTCTTT.

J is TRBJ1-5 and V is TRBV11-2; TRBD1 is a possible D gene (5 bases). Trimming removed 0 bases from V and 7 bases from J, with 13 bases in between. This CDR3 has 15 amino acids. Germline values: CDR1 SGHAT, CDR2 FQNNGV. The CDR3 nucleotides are TGTGCCAGCAGCTTAGATTTGGGGGATGGACAGCCCCAGCATTTT. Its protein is CASSLDLGDGQPQHF.

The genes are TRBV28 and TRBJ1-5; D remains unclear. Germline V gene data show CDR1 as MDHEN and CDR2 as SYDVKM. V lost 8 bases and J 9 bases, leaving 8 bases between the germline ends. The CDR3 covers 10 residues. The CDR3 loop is CASSRGPQHF. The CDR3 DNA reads TGTGCCAGCTCCCGGGGGCCCCAGCATTTT. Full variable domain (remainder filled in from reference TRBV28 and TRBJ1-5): DVKVTQSSRYLVKRTGEKVFLECVQDMDHENMFWYRQDPGLGLRLIYFSYDVKMKEKGDIPEGYSVSREKKERFSLILESASTNQTSMYLCASSRGPQHFGDGTRLSIL.

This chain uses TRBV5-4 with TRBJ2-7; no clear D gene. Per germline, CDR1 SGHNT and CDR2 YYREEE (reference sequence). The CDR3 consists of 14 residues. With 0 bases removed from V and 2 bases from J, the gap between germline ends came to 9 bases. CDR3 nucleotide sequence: TGTGCCAGCAGCTTGGACCTCGGCACCTACGAGCAGTACTTC. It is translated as CASSLDLGTYEQYF.

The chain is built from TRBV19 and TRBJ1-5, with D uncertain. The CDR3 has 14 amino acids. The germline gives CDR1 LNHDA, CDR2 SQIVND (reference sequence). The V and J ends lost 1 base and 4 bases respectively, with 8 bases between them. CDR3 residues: CASSIAARNQPQHF. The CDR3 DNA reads TGTGCCAGTAGTATAGCTGCCAGAAATCAGCCCCAGCATTTT.